The 19 T cell receptor beta chains in this list originate from one sample, sequenced in a study of cytomegalovirus exposure and HLA in healthy donors. Primers included in the PCR were 60 Vbeta and 13 Jbeta primers. The method was immunoSEQ multiplex PCR; TCRdb's version includes in-frame clones alone and lacks a portion of them. The table shows some 160,000 clones, with 65% to 80% occurring only once. Sequencing input: PBMCs. These receptor sequences come from a woman in her thirties in good health and CMV-seronegative.

The chain recombines TRBV7-9 with TRBJ1-1, with TRBD1 matching 9 bases. This CDR3 is built from 18 residues. Unmatched junction bases numbered 13, after V lost 5 bases and J lost 0 bases. Germline CDR1 and CDR2: SEHNR and FQNEAQ (reference sequence). The CDR3 is CASSRNPGQGPMNTEAFF. CDR3 bases: TGTGCCAGCAGCAGGAATCCGGGACAGGGCCCTATGAACACTGAAGCTTTCTTT.

The chain links TRBV19 to TRBJ2-3; TRBD1 matches at 7 bases. The CDR3 covers 16 residues. In germline, CDR1 is LNHDA, CDR2 SQIVND (reference sequence). Trimming removed 5 bases from V and 1 base from J; junction bases left unmatched: 9. The CDR3, as DNA: TGTGCCAGTAGTGCCCCTACAGGGGTGGGCACAGATACGCAGTATTTT. Its protein product is CASSAPTGVGTDTQYF.

The chain employs TRBV4-3 and TRBJ1-2, with unresolved D. The CDR3 spans 14 residues. Germline lookup yields CDR1 LGHNA and CDR2 YSLEER. The V gene lost 0 bases and the J gene lost 4 bases, with 9 bases spanning the gap. DNA of the CDR3: TGCGCCAGCAGCCAAGATAGAGGCCCCTATGGCTACACCTTC. Translation gives CASSQDRGPYGYTF.

This chain uses TRBV10-3 with TRBJ2-1; D possibly corresponds to TRBD2 (5 bases). Germline lookup yields CDR1 ENHRY and CDR2 SYGVKD. The CDR3 extends over 12 amino acids. V lost 3 bases and J 9 bases, leaving 9 bases between the germline ends. The CDR3 spells CAISDRGREQFF. CDR3 nucleotides: TGTGCCATCAGTGATCGGGGTCGTGAGCAGTTCTTC.

The CDR3 loop reads CASSVFLAYEQYF. CDR3 DNA: TGTGCCAGCAGTGTGTTCTTAGCCTACGAGCAGTACTTC. The V gene is TRBV6-1, the J gene TRBJ2-7, with D hard to call. The V end lost 4 bases, the J end lost 2 bases, and 9 bases lay between the germline ends. Germline V lookup: CDR1 MNHNS, CDR2 SASEGT. The CDR3 length is 13 residues.

This chain links TRBV7-8 with TRBJ2-7, with a weak D call TRBD2 (5 bases). CDR3 length: 13 amino acids. V was shortened by 11 bases and J by 4 bases, with 18 bases between the two germline ends. Germline V gives CDR1 SGHVS, CDR2 FQNEAQ. Here the CDR3 reads CASLGPGKYEQYF. In nucleotides, the CDR3 is TGTGCCTCTTTAGGACCGGGGAAATACGAGCAGTACTTC.

In nucleotides, the CDR3 is TGCGCCAGCAGCTTGGCCGATGACAGGGGTTACGAGCAGTACTTC. Encoded protein: CASSLADDRGYEQYF. The chain recombines TRBV5-1 with TRBJ2-7; 8 positions match TRBD1. V trimming: 0 bases; J trimming: 4 bases; junction bases outside the gene matches: 6. This CDR3 is 15 amino acids long. Germline V gene sequence: CDR1 SGHRS, CDR2 YFSETQ. The variable domain in full, completed from reference TRBV5-1 and TRBJ2-7, reads KAGVTQTPRYLIKTRGQQVTLSCSPISGHRSVSWYQQTPGQGLQFLFEYFSETQRNKGNFPGRFSGRQFSNSRSEMNVSTLELGDSALYLCASSLADDRGYEQYFGPGTRLTVT.

The genes are TRBV9 and TRBJ1-5; 8 nucleotides match TRBD1. Per germline, CDR1 SGDLS and CDR2 YYNGEE. The J segment lost 6 bases and the V segment lost 3 bases, leaving 8 bases of the junction unmatched. The CDR3 consists of 15 residues. The CDR3 sequence: CASSAGQGQGQPQHF. The CDR3 DNA reads as TGTGCCAGCAGCGCCGGACAGGGTCAAGGTCAGCCCCAGCATTTT.

The chain uses TRBV13 and TRBJ1-6; 9 bases map to TRBD1. The V gene's germline CDR1 is PRHDT and CDR2 FYEKMQ (reference sequence). J gave up 1 base and V 5 bases, and 6 bases lay outside the gene matches. This CDR3 comprises 17 residues. The CDR3 nucleotides are TGTGCCAGCAGCATCGACAGGGGGGATTCCTATAATTCACCCCTCCACTTT. This translates into CASSIDRGDSYNSPLHF.

The chain employs TRBV7-6 and TRBJ2-3; tentatively, D is TRBD2 (5 bases). With 2 bases removed from V and 4 bases from J, the gap between germline ends came to 7 bases. Germline V gene data show CDR1 as SGHVS and CDR2 as FNYEAQ. CDR3 length equals 13 residues. CDR3 nucleotides: TGTGCCAGCAGCTTACCGGACTCAGATACGCAGTATTTT. This encodes CASSLPDSDTQYF.

This clone was observed a few times. This rearrangement joins TRBV5-1 to TRBJ2-7, with 8 bases lining up with TRBD1. Germline V gives CDR1 SGHRS, CDR2 YFSETQ. This CDR3 contains 17 residues. V lost 4 bases to trimming and J lost 5 bases; unmatched junction nucleotides: 17. The CDR3 sequence is CASSAAGVGTGRNEQYF. DNA for the CDR3: TGCGCCAGCAGCGCAGCAGGGGTGGGGACAGGACGCAACGAGCAGTACTTC.

This chain uses TRBV28 with TRBJ2-5, with 7 bases fitting TRBD1. V trimming: 3 bases; J trimming: 1 base; junction bases outside the gene matches: 2. The germline CDR1 and CDR2 sequences are MDHEN and SYDVKM. The CDR3 contains 14 residues. Written as DNA, the CDR3 is TGTGCCAGCAGTTTTGGGACAGCCCAAGAGACCCAGTACTTC. Protein: CASSFGTAQETQYF.

In DNA form, the CDR3 reads TGTGCCAGCAGCTTCCCAGGGATCTATGGCTACACCTTC. It is translated as CASSFPGIYGYTF. V gene TRBV5-4 combines with J gene TRBJ1-2; possibly TRBD1 for D (5 bases). Germline V gene data show CDR1 as SGHNT and CDR2 as YYREEE (reference sequence). CDR3 length: 13 amino acids. Trimming removed 2 bases at V and 4 bases at J, with 9 bases between.

The J gene is TRBJ2-1, the V gene TRBV1; TRBD2 reflects the table's D call only, with no check against the DNA. TRBV1 is marked as a pseudogene. This CDR3 region has 21 residues. In nucleotides, the CDR3 is TGCACCAGCAGCCAAGATCTTAGAGGACTAGCGAGATTACGCCCCTACAATGAGCAGTTCTTC. It is translated as CTSSQDLRGLARLRPYNEQFF.

The chain recombines TRBV7-9 with TRBJ2-5; TRBD2 agrees at 7 bases. With 2 bases clipped from V and 7 bases from J, the junction kept 4 bases outside the gene matches. The CDR3 has 13 residues. Germline V gene lookup returns CDR1 SEHNR and CDR2 FQNEAQ (reference sequence). The DNA for the CDR3 is TGTGCCAGCAGCTTAAGCTCGGGGGGGACCCAGTACTTC. This codes for CASSLSSGGTQYF.

J is TRBJ2-7 and V is TRBV6-1; a weak D match, TRBD1 (5 bases). The CDR3 is 11 amino acids. CDR1 is MNHNS, CDR2 SASEGT, per germline. V lost 6 bases and J 7 bases, leaving 10 bases between the germline ends. The CDR3 protein is CASRRDREQYF. In nucleotides, the CDR3 is TGTGCCAGCAGACGTGACAGAGAGCAGTACTTC.

This clone showed up just a few times. The V call is TRBV5-4, the J call TRBJ2-1; D gene uncertain. The CDR3 length is 14 residues. The germline CDR1 and CDR2 sequences are SGHNT and YYREEE (reference sequence). The V end was cut by 4 bases, the J end by 8 bases, with 16 bases between. Here the CDR3 reads CASSPQRSGYEQFF. The DNA of the CDR3 is TGTGCCAGCAGCCCTCAAAGGAGTGGCTATGAGCAGTTCTTC.

This chain links TRBV29-1 with TRBJ2-5; 8 nucleotides agree with TRBD2. Trimming at V came to 8 bases and at J to 4 bases, leaving 9 bases not matched to a gene. Looked up from germline, CDR1 is SQVTM and CDR2 is ANQGSEA. The length of the CDR3 is 13 residues. CDR3 protein: CSLRSGGGETQYF. Here the CDR3 DNA reads TGCAGCTTAAGATCGGGGGGGGGAGAGACCCAGTACTTC.

The rearrangement joins TRBV19 to TRBJ2-1, with 12 bases matching TRBD2. CDR1 is LNHDA and CDR2 is SQIVND in the germline V gene (reference sequence). V was clipped by 7 bases and J by 1 base; unmatched bases: 5. The CDR3 contains 16 residues. Here the CDR3 DNA reads TGTGCCAGTACCCTAGCGGGAGGGCCTTCCTACAATGAGCAGTTCTTC. This translates into CASTLAGGPSYNEQFF.